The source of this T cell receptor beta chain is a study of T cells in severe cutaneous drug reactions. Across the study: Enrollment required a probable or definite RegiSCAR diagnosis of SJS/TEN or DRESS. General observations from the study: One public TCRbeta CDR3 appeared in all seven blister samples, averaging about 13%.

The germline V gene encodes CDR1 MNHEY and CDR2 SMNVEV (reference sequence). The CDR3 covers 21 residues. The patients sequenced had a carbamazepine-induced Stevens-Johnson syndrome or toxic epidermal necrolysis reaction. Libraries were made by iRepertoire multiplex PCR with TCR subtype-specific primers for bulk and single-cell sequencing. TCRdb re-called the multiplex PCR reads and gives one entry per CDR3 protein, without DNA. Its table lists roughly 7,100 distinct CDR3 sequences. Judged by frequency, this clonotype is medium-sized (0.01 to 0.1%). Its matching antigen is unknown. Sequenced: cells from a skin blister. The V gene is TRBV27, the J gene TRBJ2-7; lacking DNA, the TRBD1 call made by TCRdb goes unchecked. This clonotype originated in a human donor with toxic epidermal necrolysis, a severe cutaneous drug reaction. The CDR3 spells CASSPTAGVPAEETSPYEQYF.